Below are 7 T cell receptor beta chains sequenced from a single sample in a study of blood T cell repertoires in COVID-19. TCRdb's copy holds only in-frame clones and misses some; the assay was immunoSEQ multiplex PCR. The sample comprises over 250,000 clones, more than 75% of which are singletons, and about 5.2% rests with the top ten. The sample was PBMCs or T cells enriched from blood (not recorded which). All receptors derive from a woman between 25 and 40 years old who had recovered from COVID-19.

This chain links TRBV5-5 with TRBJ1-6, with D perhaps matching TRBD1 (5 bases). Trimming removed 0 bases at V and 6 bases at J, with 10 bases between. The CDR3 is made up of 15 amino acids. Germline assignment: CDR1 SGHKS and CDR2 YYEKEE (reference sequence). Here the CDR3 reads CASSLAAGINSPLHF. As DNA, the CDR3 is TGTGCCAGCAGCTTGGCGGCAGGGATTAATTCACCCCTCCACTTT.

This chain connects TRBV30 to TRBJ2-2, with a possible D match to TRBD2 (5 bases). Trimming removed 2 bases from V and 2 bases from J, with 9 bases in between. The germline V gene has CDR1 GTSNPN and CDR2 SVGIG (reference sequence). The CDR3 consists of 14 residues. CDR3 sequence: CAWSIGVNTGELFF. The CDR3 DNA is TGTGCCTGGAGTATCGGGGTCAACACCGGGGAGCTGTTTTTT.

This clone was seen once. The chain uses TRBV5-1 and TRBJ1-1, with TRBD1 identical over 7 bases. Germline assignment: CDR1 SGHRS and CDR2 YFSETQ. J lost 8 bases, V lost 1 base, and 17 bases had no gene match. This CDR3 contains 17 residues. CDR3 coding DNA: TGCGCCAGCAGCTTGCCCCAGACAGGGAAGGTGAGCACGGAAGCTTTCTTT. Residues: CASSLPQTGKVSTEAFF.

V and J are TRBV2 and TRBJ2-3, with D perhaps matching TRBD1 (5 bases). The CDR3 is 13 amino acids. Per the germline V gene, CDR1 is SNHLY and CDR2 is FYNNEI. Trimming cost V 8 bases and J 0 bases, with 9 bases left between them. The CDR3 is CASFGHSTDTQYF. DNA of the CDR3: TGTGCCAGCTTTGGACATAGCACAGATACGCAGTATTTT. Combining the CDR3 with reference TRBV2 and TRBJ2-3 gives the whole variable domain EPEVTQTPSHQVTQMGQEVILRCVPISNHLYFYWYRQILGQKVEFLVSFYNNEISEKSEIFDDQFSVERPDGSNFTLKIRSTKLEDSAMYFCASFGHSTDTQYFGPGTRLTVL.

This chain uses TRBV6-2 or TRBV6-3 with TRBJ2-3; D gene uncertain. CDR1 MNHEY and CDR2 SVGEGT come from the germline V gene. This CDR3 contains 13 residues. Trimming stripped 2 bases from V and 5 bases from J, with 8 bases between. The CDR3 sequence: CASSYGSGDTQYF. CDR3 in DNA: TGTGCCAGCAGTTACGGCAGTGGAGATACGCAGTATTTT.

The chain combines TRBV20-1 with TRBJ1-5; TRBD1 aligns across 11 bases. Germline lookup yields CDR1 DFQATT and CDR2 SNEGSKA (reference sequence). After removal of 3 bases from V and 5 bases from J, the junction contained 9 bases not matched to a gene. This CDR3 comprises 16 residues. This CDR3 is CSASDSGTGGDQPQHF. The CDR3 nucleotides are TGCAGTGCTAGTGATTCCGGGACAGGGGGGGATCAGCCCCAGCATTTT.

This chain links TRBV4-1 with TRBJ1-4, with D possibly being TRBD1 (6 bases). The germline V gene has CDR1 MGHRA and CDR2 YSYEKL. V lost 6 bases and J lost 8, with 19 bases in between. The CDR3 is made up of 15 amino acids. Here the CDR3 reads CASSPNSGEWEKLFF. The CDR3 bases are TGCGCCAGCAGTCCAAACTCAGGGGAGTGGGAAAAACTGTTTTTT.